This record covers a single T cell receptor beta chain. Its target is not known. This sample is part of a study of cytomegalovirus exposure and HLA in healthy donors. Study-wide findings and caveats: It was likely that a cluster of highly shared sequence variants was a sequencing artifact.

The PCR ran on 60 Vbeta and 13 Jbeta primers. This table comes from immunoSEQ multiplex PCR, and its TCRdb copy is limited to in-frame clones, with some not included. The sample consists of about 96,000 clones, approximately 75% of them appearing once. Germline V CDR1 and CDR2: WNHNN, SYGVQD (reference sequence). This CDR3 has 15 amino acids. The V and J ends lost 2 bases and 0 bases respectively, with 8 bases between them. Sequencing was carried out using PBMCs. This clonotype originated in a female donor in good health and CMV-seropositive. This chain connects TRBV10-1 to TRBJ1-3; no clear D gene. The CDR3 DNA is TGCGCCAGCAGTGAGAGAGAGATCTCTGGAAACACCATATATTTT. It is translated as CASSEREISGNTIYF.